A selection of T cell receptor beta chains follows, all from one sample in a study of blood T cell repertoires in COVID-19. This table comes from immunoSEQ multiplex PCR, and its TCRdb copy is limited to in-frame clones, with some not included. The data contain more than 400,000 clones, approximately 86% of them seen just once; the ten biggest clones take up roughly 0.72%. Sequenced sample: PBMCs or T cells enriched from blood (not recorded which). These receptors came from a woman aged 18-30 years who had recovered from COVID-19. CDR3s include the opening cysteine and the closing phenylalanine or tryptophan. Each record gives: clone size, V gene, D gene, J gene, CDR3 DNA, CDR3 protein. A D gene is named only where the DNA matches it firmly. Rows give clone size only sometimes, using once, few, many, or a class for an expanded clone.

size: once
V: TRBV25-1
D: -
J: TRBJ1-1
DNA: TGTGCCACACACGACCGGAGTGAAGCTTTCTTT
CDR3: CATHDRSEAFF

size: -
V: TRBV2
D: TRBD2
J: TRBJ2-3
DNA: TGTGCCAGCAGTGATGGATGGGGGGGGAGGACAGATACGCAGTATTTT
CDR3: CASSDGWGGRTDTQYF

size: -
V: TRBV5-1
D: TRBD1
J: TRBJ1-6
DNA: TGCGCCAGCAGCTTGAGACAGGGACCCCCTGGTAATTCACCCCTCCACTTT
CDR3: CASSLRQGPPGNSPLHF

size: -
V: TRBV7-8
D: -
J: TRBJ2-7
DNA: TGTGCCAGCACGGGGACACCGGACTACGAGCAGTACTTC
CDR3: CASTGTPDYEQYF

size: -
V: TRBV30
D: -
J: TRBJ1-2
DNA: TGTGCCTGGAGTCCCGCGAAAGGGGCCGCTAACTATGGCTACACCTTC
CDR3: CAWSPAKGAANYGYTF

size: once
V: TRBV27
D: -
J: TRBJ1-2
DNA: TGTGCCAGTAGATTGGGAGGCACCTTCTATGGCTACACCTTC
CDR3: CASRLGGTFYGYTF

size: -
V: TRBV30
D: -
J: TRBJ1-5
DNA: TGTGCCTGGAGTCCCCGCATTGAGGGGCCCCAGCATTTT
CDR3: CAWSPRIEGPQHF

size: -
V: TRBV7-2
D: -
J: TRBJ1-5
DNA: TGTGCCAGCAGCTTAAGCAGGGGCGAGGGTCAGCCCCAGCATTTT
CDR3: CASSLSRGEGQPQHF

size: -
V: TRBV19
D: TRBD1
J: TRBJ1-2
DNA: TGTGCCAGCGGGGACAGGGTTACAGAAGGCTACACCTTC
CDR3: CASGDRVTEGYTF

size: -
V: TRBV6-4
D: -
J: TRBJ2-7
DNA: TGTGCCAGCAGTTCTGACGGAGGCTACGAGCAGTACTTC
CDR3: CASSSDGGYEQYF

size: -
V: TRBV30
D: -
J: TRBJ1-3
DNA: TGTGCCTGGTCTTTTTATGGCGGTTCTGGAAACACCATATATTTT
CDR3: CAWSFYGGSGNTIYF

size: -
V: TRBV28
D: -
J: TRBJ1-2
DNA: TGTGCCAGCAGTTCCCATCGGACTGGGCCCTATGGCTACACCTTC
CDR3: CASSSHRTGPYGYTF

size: -
V: TRBV7-2
D: TRBD2
J: TRBJ2-7
DNA: TGTGCCAGCAGCTTAGATGCGGGAGGGGGTTTCGAGCAGTACTTC
CDR3: CASSLDAGGGFEQYF

size: -
V: TRBV25-1
D: TRBD1
J: TRBJ1-2
DNA: TGTGCCAGCAGTCGGGACAGTGGGGACTATGGCTACACCTTC
CDR3: CASSRDSGDYGYTF

size: -
V: TRBV6-8
D: -
J: TRBJ2-1
DNA: TGTGCCAGCAGCCACGACAGAATTAACAATGAGCAGTTCTTC
CDR3: CASSHDRINNEQFF

size: -
V: TRBV5-5
D: TRBD1
J: TRBJ1-6
DNA: TGTGCCAGCAGCAGGGGGGACAGAGATTCACCCCTCCACTTT
CDR3: CASSRGDRDSPLHF

size: -
V: TRBV7-3
D: TRBD2
J: TRBJ2-3
DNA: TGTGCCAGCAGCTCGCGGGGGGGCCCAGATACGCAGTATTTT
CDR3: CASSSRGGPDTQYF

size: -
V: TRBV21-1
D: -
J: TRBJ2-7
DNA: TGTGCCAGCAGCAAAGCGGACAGAAGTTTGCTATCCTACGAGCAGTACTTC
CDR3: CASSKADRSLLSYEQYF

size: -
V: TRBV7-8
D: -
J: TRBJ2-2
DNA: TGTGCCAGCAGCTTATCAGTGAACGGGGAGCTGTTTTTT
CDR3: CASSLSVNGELFF

size: -
V: TRBV5-1
D: TRBD1
J: TRBJ2-1
DNA: TGCGCCAGCAGCCCTTCGAGAGGTGGACAGGTCCACAATGAGCAGTTCTTC
CDR3: CASSPSRGGQVHNEQFF

size: -
V: TRBV3-1/TRBV3-2
D: TRBD1
J: TRBJ2-5
DNA: TGTGCCAGCAGCCAAGATCGACAGGGACGGGAGACCCAGTACTTC
CDR3: CASSQDRQGRETQYF

size: -
V: TRBV7-7
D: -
J: TRBJ1-5
DNA: TGTGCTAGCAGCTTAGGTTGGGCAATTGCATCAAAGAGTCAGCCCCAGCATTTT
CDR3: CASSLGWAIASKSQPQHF

size: -
V: TRBV28
D: -
J: TRBJ1-3
DNA: TGTGCCAGCAGCCTAGACGTCAACTCTGGAAACACCATATATTTT
CDR3: CASSLDVNSGNTIYF

size: -
V: TRBV6-5
D: TRBD1
J: TRBJ1-1
DNA: TGTGCCAGCAGTTACGACAGGGCGAACACTGAAGCTTTCTTT
CDR3: CASSYDRANTEAFF

size: once
V: TRBV7-2
D: -
J: TRBJ2-5
DNA: TGTGCCAGCAGCTTAGCCGGACTATTGGTGGAGACCCAGTACTTC
CDR3: CASSLAGLLVETQYF

size: -
V: TRBV5-1
D: TRBD2
J: TRBJ2-3
DNA: TGCGCCAGCAGCTTGGGTGGGGACTACCCTAGCACAGATACGCAGTATTTT
CDR3: CASSLGGDYPSTDTQYF

size: -
V: TRBV11-2
D: TRBD1
J: TRBJ2-1
DNA: TGTGCCAGCACCCCTGGGACAGAGAGGAATGAGCAGTTCTTC
CDR3: CASTPGTERNEQFF

size: -
V: TRBV30
D: -
J: TRBJ1-1
DNA: TGTGCCTGGTCGTCCGGGACAAAGGAGGCTGAAGCTTTCTTT
CDR3: CAWSSGTKEAEAFF

size: -
V: TRBV6-4
D: -
J: TRBJ2-7
DNA: TGTGCCAGCAGGTTGGACAGTTACCGCGAATACTTC
CDR3: CASRLDSYREYF

size: -
V: TRBV2
D: -
J: TRBJ2-7
DNA: TGTGCCAGCAGTGAATTGTCAGGGGAAGACGAGCAGTACTTC
CDR3: CASSELSGEDEQYF

size: once
V: TRBV3-1/TRBV3-2
D: -
J: TRBJ2-1
DNA: TGTGCCAGCAGCCAAGTCGGACAGACTATCTACAATGAGCAGTTCTTC
CDR3: CASSQVGQTIYNEQFF

size: -
V: TRBV5-1
D: -
J: TRBJ1-2
DNA: TGCGCCAGCAGCCTTAAGGGAAACAGGGAAAACTATGGCTACACCTTC
CDR3: CASSLKGNRENYGYTF

size: -
V: TRBV2
D: -
J: TRBJ1-3
DNA: TGTGCCAGCAGTTTTGGACAGAACACCATATATTTT
CDR3: CASSFGQNTIYF

size: -
V: TRBV5-5
D: -
J: TRBJ1-4
DNA: TGTGCCAGCAGCTTGTCCGGGGGAGAAAAACTGTTTTTT
CDR3: CASSLSGGEKLFF

size: -
V: TRBV4-1
D: TRBD2
J: TRBJ2-1
DNA: TGCGCCAGCAGCCAAGTCCGGGGGGGCCAGAATGAGCAGTTCTTC
CDR3: CASSQVRGGQNEQFF

size: -
V: TRBV7-2
D: TRBD2
J: TRBJ2-4
DNA: TGTGCCAGCAGCTTAGCGGGGGGGGAGACCAAAAACATTCAGTACTTC
CDR3: CASSLAGGETKNIQYF

size: -
V: TRBV2
D: -
J: TRBJ2-5
DNA: TGTGCCAGTGGGACTCTGGAGCCCCAGTACTTC
CDR3: CASGTLEPQYF

size: -
V: TRBV3-1/TRBV3-2
D: TRBD1
J: TRBJ1-3
DNA: TGTGCCAGCAGCCATGGACAGGGGTCTTCTGGAAACACCATATATTTT
CDR3: CASSHGQGSSGNTIYF

size: once
V: TRBV4-2
D: TRBD1
J: TRBJ1-2
DNA: TGTGCCAGCAGCCAGCAGACAGGGAACTATGGCTACACCTTC
CDR3: CASSQQTGNYGYTF

size: -
V: TRBV3-1/TRBV3-2
D: -
J: TRBJ1-2
DNA: TGTGCCAGCAGCCTACAGGATTATGGCTACACCTTC
CDR3: CASSLQDYGYTF

size: once
V: TRBV30
D: -
J: TRBJ1-4
DNA: TGTGCCTGGAGTCCCCAAGGAGCAAAACTGTTTTTT
CDR3: CAWSPQGAKLFF

size: -
V: TRBV12-5
D: -
J: TRBJ1-2
DNA: TGTGCTAGTGGTTTGGTAGAGGGCGGCTACACCTTC
CDR3: CASGLVEGGYTF

size: once
V: TRBV5-1
D: -
J: TRBJ2-1
DNA: TGCGCCAGCAGCCGCTCCAACACAAGAAGCTCCTACAATGAGCAGTTCTTC
CDR3: CASSRSNTRSSYNEQFF

size: -
V: TRBV7-8
D: -
J: TRBJ2-1
DNA: TGTGCCAGCAGCCTGATGGGGGGCTCCTACAATGAGCAGTTCTTC
CDR3: CASSLMGGSYNEQFF

size: -
V: TRBV13
D: -
J: TRBJ1-5
DNA: TGTGCCAGCTCGTTGGGAGGGCAGAGTCATCAGCCCCAGCATTTT
CDR3: CASSLGGQSHQPQHF

size: -
V: TRBV6-1
D: -
J: TRBJ1-2
DNA: TGTGCCAGCAGTGAAGACCCTACGGGAGGCTACACCTTC
CDR3: CASSEDPTGGYTF

size: -
V: TRBV29-1
D: -
J: TRBJ1-3
DNA: TGCAGCGTCGGGGTCGGTGGAAACACCATATATTTT
CDR3: CSVGVGGNTIYF

size: -
V: TRBV28
D: -
J: TRBJ1-3
DNA: TGTGCCAGCAGTTTAAGCGTGACCAGCACCATATATTTT
CDR3: CASSLSVTSTIYF

size: -
V: TRBV3-1/TRBV3-2
D: TRBD1
J: TRBJ2-3
DNA: TGTGCCAGCAGCCCGGGCCGAGGGACAGGGCTGGATACGCAGTATTTT
CDR3: CASSPGRGTGLDTQYF

size: -
V: TRBV5-6
D: -
J: TRBJ1-1
DNA: TGTGCCAGCAGCCCTCCCACAGGGACTGAAGCTTTCTTT
CDR3: CASSPPTGTEAFF

size: -
V: TRBV4-1
D: TRBD1
J: TRBJ1-5
DNA: TGCGCCAGCAGCCAAGACTATTGGAGTGACGGGACAGCAAATCAGCCCCAGCATTTT
CDR3: CASSQDYWSDGTANQPQHF

size: -
V: TRBV12-3/TRBV12-4
D: -
J: TRBJ2-5
DNA: TGTGCCAGCAGTTTTACATCAGAGACCCAGTACTTC
CDR3: CASSFTSETQYF

size: -
V: TRBV14
D: TRBD1
J: TRBJ1-2
DNA: TGTGCCAGCAGTCAAGCAGGGGGCATGAACTATGGCTACACCTTC
CDR3: CASSQAGGMNYGYTF

size: -
V: TRBV3-1/TRBV3-2
D: TRBD1
J: TRBJ1-4
DNA: TGTGCCAGCAGCCTCGGGACAGGCCGGGAACTGTTTTTT
CDR3: CASSLGTGRELFF

size: -
V: TRBV24-1
D: -
J: TRBJ1-4
DNA: TGTGCCACCAGTGATTTCCCCGGCGGCAGGGGCAGTGAAAAACTGTTTTTT
CDR3: CATSDFPGGRGSEKLFF

size: -
V: TRBV28
D: -
J: TRBJ1-1
DNA: TGTGCCAGCAGCGGATTTCCGGGTCGTGGAGGATTAAACACTGAAGCTTTCTTT
CDR3: CASSGFPGRGGLNTEAFF

size: -
V: TRBV23-1
D: TRBD1
J: TRBJ1-2
DNA: TGCGCCAGCAGTCAATCAGCGGACAGGGGTCAATCTGCCTACACCTTC
CDR3: CASSQSADRGQSAYTF

size: few
V: TRBV28
D: -
J: TRBJ1-2
DNA: TGTGCCAGCAGCCCGATACAGGGTCATGGCTACACCTTC
CDR3: CASSPIQGHGYTF

size: few
V: TRBV28
D: -
J: TRBJ1-1
DNA: TGTGCCAGCAGTTTCTTCGGCAGGGCCGGGGGTAATGGGGCTTTCTTT
CDR3: CASSFFGRAGGNGAFF

size: -
V: TRBV2
D: TRBD1
J: TRBJ2-7
DNA: TGTGCCAGCACAGGGGGTTTAACCTACGAGCAGTACTTC
CDR3: CASTGGLTYEQYF